This T cell receptor beta chain was recorded in a study of blood T cells in healthy people across ages (dated by TCRdb to the mid-2010s). A note on the overall study: In model experiments, template switching captured roughly one uniquely barcoded TCR beta cDNA molecule for every two T cells. For two donors (one aged 18 to 30 and one aged 80 or older), the study analyzed two additional independent replicas of 1 million unique cDNA reads from the same blood draw. Four age groups were formed from the donors: young (average approximately 17 years), middle-aged (just under 40), aged (about 62) and long-lived (around 80). To avoid experimental bias, donors of different ages were randomly spread across the sequencing lanes. Age-related changes in TCR beta repertoire diversity were measured in the study by deep sequencing normalized with unique cDNA molecular identifiers. On the study overall, not on this receptor specifically: Estimates of total diversity based on one million sequenced T cells were regarded as lower bounds and as underestimates. Observed TCR beta diversity correlated strongly with the percentage of naive T cells measured by flow cytometry. The CMV infection status of donors was not known, potentially confounding age-related changes in expanded clonotypes. Observed TCR beta diversity per million T cells fell roughly linearly with age, and a significant reduction was already apparent by age roughly 40. Compared with the aged group, more naive CD4+ T cells, fewer expanded clones and increased TCR diversity were shown by the long-lived group, suggesting age selection. Conclusive comparison of naive and antigen-experienced compartments was prevented by the profiling of bulk unsorted PBMCs.

To prepare the library, 5' RACE was applied. Instrument used: Illumina HiSeq 2500. A second PCR of roughly 7 to 12 cycles was run with a J-beta primer mix and a sample-barcoded 5' primer. Each TCR beta cDNA molecule received a unique molecular identifier from a template-switch 5' adaptor carrying 12 random nucleotides. Each sample yielded at least 2.5 million CDR3-containing paired-end reads. First-strand cDNA was synthesized from all RNA with the Mint cDNA synthesis kit, primed by a TRBC-specific oligonucleotide. Following uracil-DNA glycosylase treatment, all cDNA underwent a first 18-cycle PCR with the universal primers M1SS and BC2_uni_R. Per the authors' processing: Each sample was normalized by randomly selecting 1 million high-quality reads, each carrying a distinct molecular identifier. Reads with shared molecular identifiers were discarded instead of being binned into consensus sequences. MiTCR, set to a Q25 quality threshold and the strictest error-elimination algorithm, was used for CDR3 identification, clonotype clustering and error correction. A nonparametric unseen species model with Euler transformation was used to estimate a lower bound on total TCR beta diversity. TCRdb took the public reads, trimmed them with fastp at Q25, ran MiXCR for clone calling and kept in-frame beta chains. Rows matching on CDR3 protein sequence are summarized as one entry with the most common DNA and genes. TCRdb assigned the V and J calls; the authors' analysis was not used. This sample holds fewer than 800,000 distinct CDR3 sequences; 32% were observed only once. In total, the top ten clones hold approximately 15% of the sample.

Systemically healthy Caucasian individuals from Russia, approximately 39 in total and aged roughly 6 to 90 years, were included as donors. Approximately 10 milliliters of peripheral blood were collected from each donor into EDTA-treated Vacutainer tubes. PBMCs were isolated by Ficoll-Paque density-gradient centrifugation, with at least 7 million obtained per sample. Trizol reagent was used to extract total RNA from PBMCs, with at least 5 micrograms per sample. For every donor, flow cytometry on a PBMC aliquot measured the percentage of naive CD45RAhigh/CD27high T cells. This clonotype was recorded many times. Which antigen it targets is not known. No per-base quality is available; no much larger clone lies one base away. Germline trimming amounts to 3 bases on V and 7 bases on J, with 15 as the count of junction bases outside the gene matches. Measured from the cysteine to the phenylalanine, the CDR3 is 17 residues long. CDR3 DNA is the only sequence kept; it has 51 bases, read in frame from the first base. CDR1 SGHDT and CDR2 YYEEEE are derived from the germline V gene.

Sequencing input: blood. This clonotype was obtained from a woman of 80 years or more in good health. Donor details come from another sample of the same person, matched by shared clones. The V and J segments used are TRBV5-6 and TRBJ2-1, with 8 bases aligning to TRBD2. CDR3 loop: CASSSLKLAATPNEQFF. The DNA sequence is TGTGCCAGCAGCTCACTAAAACTAGCGGCGACACCTAATGAGCAGTTCTTC.